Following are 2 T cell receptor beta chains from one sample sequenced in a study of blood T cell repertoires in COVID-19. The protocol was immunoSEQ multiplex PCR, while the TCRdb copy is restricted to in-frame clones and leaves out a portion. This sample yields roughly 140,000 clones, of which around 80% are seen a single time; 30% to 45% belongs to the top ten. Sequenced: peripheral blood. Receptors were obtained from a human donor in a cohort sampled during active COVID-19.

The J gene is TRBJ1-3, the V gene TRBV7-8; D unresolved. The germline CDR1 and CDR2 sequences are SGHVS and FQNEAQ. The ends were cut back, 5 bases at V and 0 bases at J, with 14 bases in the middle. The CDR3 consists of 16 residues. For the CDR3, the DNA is TGTGCCAGCAGCCGGCAGTACGAGGTCTCTGGAAACACCATATATTTT. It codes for CASSRQYEVSGNTIYF.

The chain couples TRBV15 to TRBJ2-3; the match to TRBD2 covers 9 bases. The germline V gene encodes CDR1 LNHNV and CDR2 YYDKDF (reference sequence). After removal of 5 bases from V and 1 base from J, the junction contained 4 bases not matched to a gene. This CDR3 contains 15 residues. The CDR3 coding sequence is TGTGCCACCAGCCCCCGGACTAGCGGCACAGATACGCAGTATTTT. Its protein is CATSPRTSGTDTQYF.